The source of this TCR beta chain is a study of blood T cell repertoires in COVID-19. About the research overall: Sample material is recorded as cDNA or gDNA derived from T cells, B-cell-depleted T cells, or PBMCs.

There are 14 residues in the CDR3. Germline CDR1 and CDR2: SGHAT and FQNNGV. Between the trimmed V and J ends, which lost 1 base and 7 bases, there was a span of 11 bases. In the original processing: By means of reference gene primer amplification, nucleated cell counts were estimated. Generated by immunoSEQ multiplex PCR, the TCRdb table keeps only in-frame clones and is missing some. The V and J calls and the clone size are those of that table, but D and trimming were determined from the DNA. The data hold 150,000 to 200,000 clones, with approximately 80% observed a single time. Clinical history reported by participants formed the basis on which cohorts were assigned. Recovered Cohort 3 donors showed two negative PCRs, clearance, or symptom resolution.

Material: PBMCs or T cells enriched from blood (not recorded which). The V gene is TRBV11-2, the J gene TRBJ1-3, with D uncertain. The source is a woman aged 55-69 years who had recovered from COVID-19. CDR3 in amino acids: CASSLVLAGNTIYF. CDR3 sequence (DNA): TGTGCCAGCAGCTTAGTTCTCGCCGGGAACACCATATATTTT.